The 6 T cell receptor beta chains given below trace back to one sample, sequenced in a study of blood T cell repertoires in COVID-19. Sequencing was performed with immunoSEQ multiplex PCR; in TCRdb, only in-frame clones are kept and a portion is missing. The table records some 150,000 clones, 82% of them present only once. What was sequenced was peripheral blood. Source of these receptors: a woman aged 80 or over with acute or convalescent COVID-19.

In this sample, this clone turned up once. The chain combines TRBV30 with TRBJ1-4, with a weak D call TRBD1 (6 bases). This CDR3 region has 12 residues. Germline CDR1 GTSNPN, CDR2 SVGIG (reference sequence). Trimming took off 3 bases at V and 8 bases at J, with 10 bases between the two ends. The CDR3 loop is CAWRGAAEKLFF. The CDR3 DNA follows: TGTGCCTGGAGGGGGGCAGCGGAAAAACTGTTTTTT.

The chain links TRBV7-9 to TRBJ1-2; possibly TRBD1 for D (6 bases). The CDR3 consists of 15 residues. V lost 1 base, J lost 4 bases, and 13 bases lay in between. Per germline, CDR1 SEHNR and CDR2 FQNEAQ (reference sequence). The CDR3, as DNA: TGTGCCAGCAGCTTAGATGGGGGCGCCTCCTATGGCTACACCTTC. Amino acids: CASSLDGGASYGYTF.

There are a few counts of this clone. V and J are TRBV2 and TRBJ2-3; 12 bases line up with TRBD2. Looked up from germline, CDR1 is SNHLY and CDR2 is FYNNEI. This CDR3 comprises 19 residues. After removal of 4 bases from V and 0 bases from J, the junction contained 11 bases not matched to a gene. CDR3 in amino acids: CASSVFLLAGGYSTDTQYF. The CDR3 DNA follows: TGTGCCAGCAGTGTATTTCTACTAGCGGGAGGTTATAGCACAGATACGCAGTATTTT.

The chain links TRBV24-1 to TRBJ2-1; 12 nucleotides agree with TRBD2. The germline V gene encodes CDR1 KGHDR and CDR2 SFDVKD. The CDR3 contains 16 residues. V gave up 4 bases and J gave up 2 bases; unmatched junction bases: 2. The chain's CDR3 is CATSDRTSGAYNEQFF. The CDR3 DNA sequence: TGTGCCACCAGTGACCGGACTAGCGGGGCCTACAATGAGCAGTTCTTC.

The chain combines TRBV6-1 with TRBJ1-2, with a weak D call TRBD1 (6 bases). The CDR3 covers 13 residues. The V and J ends lost 4 bases and 8 bases respectively, with 14 bases between them. CDR1 is MNHNS and CDR2 is SASEGT in the germline V gene. The CDR3 sequence is CASSAATGYGYTF. CDR3 bases: TGTGCCAGCAGTGCAGCCACAGGGTACGGCTACACCTTC.

The chain combines TRBV7-9 with TRBJ1-1, with TRBD1 matching 8 bases. The trim removed 5 bases at V and 6 bases at J, leaving 11 bases unmatched. Per the germline V gene, CDR1 is SEHNR and CDR2 is FQNEAQ (reference sequence). CDR3 size: 15 residues. The CDR3 spells CASSPQTGERAEAFF. CDR3 sequence (DNA): TGTGCCAGCAGCCCCCAGACAGGGGAGAGGGCTGAAGCTTTCTTT.